This TCR beta chain was sequenced in a study of T cells in localized non-small cell lung cancer. Points from the study as a whole: Adjacent uninvolved lung had the highest clonality, suggesting focused antigen responses. For the top 100 tumor clones, a median about 60 also appeared in adjacent lung.

Sequencing used immunoSEQ multiplex PCR; TCRdb keeps in-frame clones, though not all of them. This sample has about 1,600 clones, with about 20% found just once. V dropped 0 bases and J dropped 0 bases, with 6 bases sitting between them. Germline CDR1 reads LNHDA; CDR2 reads SQIVND (reference sequence). This CDR3 region has 16 residues. The table lists this clone with a few counts. Its antigen remains unidentified. Material: lung tumor tissue, obtained before any cancer treatment. V usage is TRBV19 and J usage is TRBJ1-6; D uncertain. This receptor was identified in a male donor at least 60 years old with stage I lung adenocarcinoma. The CDR3 region is CASSIEGSSYNSPLHF. The CDR3 DNA is TGTGCCAGTAGTATAGAGGGGAGCTCCTATAATTCACCCCTCCACTTT.